Described below is a single T cell receptor (beta chain) sequence and its context. Its matching antigen is unknown. V lost 0 bases and J 6 bases, leaving 3 bases between the germline ends. The germline V gene has CDR1 SGHRS and CDR2 YFSETQ. The CDR3 sequence is 12 residues long. General observations from the study: Tumor memory CD4+ T cell TCR gene usage was found to cluster with blood and lymph node memory CD4+ cells and with lymph node naive CD4+ cells. Larger-cohort validation covered only one TCR beta V-J rearrangement.

TCRdb re-derived calls from the 5' RACE reads in MiXCR, one entry per CDR3 protein. The data hold about 40,000 distinct CDR3 sequences, with around 30% observed a single time. The chain carries TRBV5-1 and TRBJ2-2, with unresolved D. This sequence originates from a female donor with breast cancer. Input material: tumor-infiltrating memory CD4+ T cells sorted from the breast tumor. The subset is: memory CD4+ T cells, CD4+CD45RO+CD25-. The DNA of the CDR3 is TGCGCCAGCAGCTTGGAGTCCGGGGAGCTGTTTTTT. Translation gives CASSLESGELFF.